The 28 T cell receptor beta chains below come from one sample, sequenced in a study of CD8 T cells in Susac syndrome. The authors reverse transcribed roughly 0.5 to 1 ug RNA with random hexamers. TCRdb re-analysed the immunoSEQ multiplex PCR reads in MiXCR, keeping a single row per CDR3 protein. The table shows 250,000 to 300,000 distinct CDR3 sequences, with approximately 85% occurring only once. Sequenced sample: CD8+ T cells from PBMCs. The source is a human donor with multiple sclerosis.

The CDR3 here is CASSLPLASEQYF. As DNA, the CDR3 is TGTGCCAGCAGCTTACCATTAGCGAGTGAGCAGTACTTC. The J gene is TRBJ2-7, the V gene TRBV7-9, with D possibly matching TRBD2 (5 bases). Germline V gives CDR1 SEHNR, CDR2 FQNEAQ (reference sequence). Deletions cut 2 bases from V and 7 bases from J, with 12 bases between. The CDR3 covers 13 residues.

This chain uses TRBV10-3 with TRBJ2-1, with a weak D call TRBD2 (6 bases). The CDR3 length is 16 residues. Trimming cost V 0 bases and J 3 bases, with 12 bases left between them. The germline V gene has CDR1 ENHRY and CDR2 SYGVKD. This chain's CDR3 is CAISESIAVVYNEQFF. The CDR3 DNA is TGTGCCATCAGTGAGTCGATAGCGGTTGTCTACAATGAGCAGTTCTTC.

The chain uses TRBV5-5 and TRBJ2-3, with D possibly TRBD2 on 6 matching bases. The CDR3 covers 15 residues. Germline V gene data show CDR1 as SGHKS and CDR2 as YYEKEE (reference sequence). Trimming shortened V by 0 bases and J by 0 bases, and 8 bases separated the two germline ends. This CDR3 reads CASSLVSGSTDTQYF. As DNA, the CDR3 is TGTGCCAGCAGCTTGGTGAGCGGGAGCACAGATACGCAGTATTTT.

The chain is built from TRBV19 and TRBJ1-1; TRBD1 might be the D (5 bases). Trimming shortened V by 7 bases and J by 7 bases, and 19 bases separated the two germline ends. The CDR3 has 14 amino acids. CDR1 is LNHDA, CDR2 SQIVND, per germline (reference sequence). The CDR3 DNA reads as TGTGCCAGTACCGCTCTCCGGCAGGGCGGTGAAGCTTTCTTT. Its translation is CASTALRQGGEAFF.

The J gene is TRBJ2-1, the V gene TRBV28, with 8 bases matching TRBD2. V lost 3 bases and J lost 6; bases outside the gene matches: 7. Germline loops: CDR1 MDHEN, CDR2 SYDVKM. The CDR3 spans 15 residues. CDR3 DNA sequence: TGTGCCAGCAGTTTGTTAGCGGGATCTAGCAATGAGCAGTTCTTC. It is translated as CASSLLAGSSNEQFF.

The chain recombines TRBV15 with TRBJ1-3; D remains ambiguous. V was shortened by 0 bases and J by 0 bases, with 6 bases between the two germline ends. Germline V gene sequence: CDR1 LNHNV, CDR2 YYDKDF (reference sequence). The CDR3 is 15 residues long. DNA of the CDR3: TGTGCCACCAGCAGAGATATCAGCTCTGGAAACACCATATATTTT. Its translation is CATSRDISSGNTIYF.

This chain joins TRBV4-3 and TRBJ2-3; tentatively, D is TRBD1 or TRBD2 (6 bases each). Trimming pared 6 bases from V and 4 bases from J, leaving 20 bases between. The CDR3 consists of 16 residues. Germline CDR1 is LGHNA and CDR2 is YSLEER. The CDR3 DNA is TGCGCCAGCAGTAAAACCCGGGGGCGGGGCGCAGATACGCAGTATTTT. Translation gives CASSKTRGRGADTQYF.

V and J are TRBV5-6 and TRBJ1-5; TRBD1 is a possible D gene (5 bases). Looked up from germline, CDR1 is SGHDT and CDR2 is YYEEEE. The germline V and J ends were trimmed by 2 bases and 7 bases, with 13 bases remaining between them. The CDR3 sequence is 14 residues long. The CDR3 is CASSLMQGGQPQHF. DNA of the CDR3: TGTGCCAGCAGCTTAATGCAGGGCGGGCAGCCCCAGCATTTT.

V and J are TRBV30 and TRBJ2-7; maybe TRBD2 (6 bases). The germline V gene encodes CDR1 GTSNPN and CDR2 SVGIG (reference sequence). Trimming left V 1 base short and J 2 bases short, with 12 bases between. The CDR3 sequence is 14 residues long. CDR3 amino acids: CAWSASGRPYEQYF. CDR3 DNA sequence: TGTGCCTGGAGTGCCAGCGGGCGGCCCTACGAGCAGTACTTC.

The rearrangement links TRBV5-4 to TRBJ1-1; TRBD1 might be the D (5 bases). Trimming took off 5 bases at V and 3 bases at J, with 17 bases between the two ends. Germline values: CDR1 SGHNT, CDR2 YYREEE (reference sequence). This CDR3 is 15 amino acids long. The CDR3 sequence is CASRDIGRGDTEAFF. For the CDR3, the DNA is TGTGCCAGCAGGGACATTGGTCGGGGGGACACTGAAGCTTTCTTT.

The CDR3 bases are TGTGCCATCAGTGGACTCGAGACTAGCGGGAGAAGGAATGAGCAGTTCTTC. This codes for CAISGLETSGRRNEQFF. V usage is TRBV10-3 and J usage is TRBJ2-1; TRBD2 agrees at 12 bases. V was pared by 4 bases and J by 7 bases, with 11 bases of the junction left unmatched. CDR1 is ENHRY and CDR2 is SYGVKD in the germline V gene. The CDR3 runs to 17 residues.

V usage is TRBV24-1 and J usage is TRBJ1-5; D not resolved. This CDR3 comprises 12 residues. Trimming removed 9 bases from V and 4 bases from J, with 9 bases in between. Per germline, CDR1 KGHDR and CDR2 SFDVKD. CDR3 protein: CATASGNQPQHF. CDR3 in DNA: TGTGCCACCGCGTCAGGAAATCAGCCCCAGCATTTT.

This clonotype was picked up one time. The genes are TRBV9 and TRBJ1-2; 9 bases fit TRBD1. Germline assignment: CDR1 SGDLS and CDR2 YYNGEE. The J segment lost 0 bases and the V segment lost 0 bases, leaving 3 bases of the junction unmatched. CDR3 length: 16 amino acids. DNA for the CDR3: TGTGCCAGCAGCGTAGGAGGGACAGGGACTAACTATGGCTACACCTTC. This translates into CASSVGGTGTNYGYTF.

This chain links TRBV14 with TRBJ2-7, with D perhaps assigned TRBD1 or TRBD2 (6 bases each). This CDR3 region has 16 residues. V gave up 4 bases and J gave up 0 bases, with 16 bases separating them. Germline CDR1 SGHDN, CDR2 FVKESK. CDR3 protein: CASSPRGLALSYEQYF. The CDR3 DNA is TGTGCCAGCAGCCCCCGGGGGCTAGCGCTCTCCTACGAGCAGTACTTC.

This clonotype was detected only a few times. The chain uses TRBV3-1 and TRBJ1-2, with D possibly TRBD1 on 5 matching bases. CDR1 is LGHDT, CDR2 YNNKEL, per germline (reference sequence). V lost 3 bases to trimming and J lost 6 bases, with 17 bases between them. The CDR3 extends over 15 amino acids. DNA of the CDR3: TGTGCCAGCAGCCATGTGGGGCGTTGGAAGGATGGCTACACCTTC. Translation: CASSHVGRWKDGYTF.

The chain employs TRBV19 and TRBJ2-1; a weak D match, TRBD2 (5 bases). The V end was cut by 3 bases, the J end by 9 bases, with 24 bases between. The CDR3 length is 17 residues. Germline CDR1 LNHDA, CDR2 SQIVND (reference sequence). The CDR3 region is CASSMAADSNTWGEQFF. CDR3 coding DNA: TGTGCCAGTAGTATGGCAGCGGATTCAAACACCTGGGGTGAGCAGTTCTTC.

This chain uses TRBV20-1 with TRBJ1-3; D is undetermined. Germline V gene data show CDR1 as DFQATT and CDR2 as SNEGSKA (reference sequence). With 1 base removed from V and 7 bases from J, the gap between germline ends came to 11 bases. The CDR3 runs 13 residues. DNA for the CDR3: TGCAGTGCTAGAGCTCCTGTGATCAACACCATATATTTT. Translating it yields CSARAPVINTIYF.

V and J are TRBV5-1 and TRBJ1-1, with D unresolved. Germline CDR1 and CDR2: SGHRS and YFSETQ. V was cut by 4 bases and J by 4 bases, with 14 bases left in between. There are 14 residues in the CDR3. CDR3 coding DNA: TGCGCCAGCAGCCCAGGAGGGTCGGCCACTGAAGCTTTCTTT. Protein product: CASSPGGSATEAFF.

V gene TRBV29-1 combines with J gene TRBJ2-1, with 12 bases that match TRBD2. V lost 6 bases and J lost 8; bases outside the gene matches: 5. The germline V gene has CDR1 SQVTM and CDR2 ANQGSEA. The CDR3 is made up of 13 amino acids. DNA of the CDR3: TGCAGCGTGGCTAGCGGGAGGGCCGATGAGCAGTTCTTC. Protein product: CSVASGRADEQFF.

V gene TRBV27 combines with J gene TRBJ2-7; maybe TRBD1 (5 bases). CDR1 and CDR2 (germline): MNHEY, SMNVEV (reference sequence). V was shortened by 4 bases and J by 3 bases, with 10 bases between the two germline ends. The CDR3 extends over 13 amino acids. CDR3 loop: CASSYRPRYEQYF. As DNA, the CDR3 is TGTGCCAGCAGTTACAGGCCCCGCTACGAGCAGTACTTC.

The gene calls are TRBV10-3 and TRBJ2-1; D tentatively fits TRBD1 or TRBD2 (5 bases each). The CDR3 consists of 13 residues. Germline CDR1 reads ENHRY; CDR2 reads SYGVKD. Trimming removed 4 bases from V and 6 bases from J, with 10 bases in between. Written as DNA, the CDR3 is TGTGCCATCAGTGGGCCTGGGGGCAATGAGCAGTTCTTC. Translated: CAISGPGGNEQFF.

This chain connects TRBV6-1 to TRBJ2-5, with 9 bases lining up with TRBD1. This CDR3 has 18 residues. Germline V gene lookup returns CDR1 MNHNS and CDR2 SASEGT. The J segment lost 5 bases and the V segment lost 9 bases, leaving 22 bases of the junction unmatched. Written as DNA, the CDR3 is TGTGCCAGACACGGGGACCGGAACGGGACAGGGCTCCGGGAGACCCAGTACTTC. It encodes CARHGDRNGTGLRETQYF.

The genes are TRBV2 and TRBJ2-1, with 7 bases matching TRBD2. From germline, CDR1 is SNHLY and CDR2 FYNNEI. J was trimmed by 3 bases and V by 5 bases; bases with no gene match: 13. The CDR3 runs 17 residues. The CDR3 reads CASSPPISGPVYNEQFF. The CDR3 DNA reads TGTGCCAGCAGTCCTCCCATTAGCGGGCCCGTCTACAATGAGCAGTTCTTC.

The gene calls are TRBV7-6 and TRBJ2-3; D is uncertain. This CDR3 contains 18 residues. The germline V gene encodes CDR1 SGHVS and CDR2 FNYEAQ. Trimming left V 1 base short and J 0 bases short, with 17 bases between. CDR3: CASSLGALAHLSTDTQYF. The CDR3 DNA reads as TGTGCCAGCAGCTTAGGGGCCCTTGCACACCTAAGCACAGATACGCAGTATTTT.

The chain employs TRBV7-9 and TRBJ2-1, with TRBD1 identical over 7 bases. The trim removed 2 bases at V and 6 bases at J, leaving 13 bases unmatched. The germline CDR1 and CDR2 sequences are SEHNR and FQNEAQ (reference sequence). The CDR3 length is 17 residues. CDR3 nucleotide sequence: TGTGCCAGCAGCTTACCGACAGGGCTTTCTATAGGCAATGAGCAGTTCTTC. This sequence encodes CASSLPTGLSIGNEQFF.

The chain combines TRBV10-1 with TRBJ2-7, with D maybe TRBD1 (6 bases). Germline V gene data show CDR1 as WNHNN and CDR2 as SYGVQD (reference sequence). V was trimmed by 4 bases and J by 2 bases, leaving 12 bases between them. The CDR3 is made up of 14 amino acids. In DNA, the CDR3 is TGCGCCAGCAGTGCCGACAGGAGGACCTACGAGCAGTACTTC. It yields the protein CASSADRRTYEQYF.

This chain connects TRBV7-8 to TRBJ2-5; 15 bases map to TRBD2. Germline CDR1 is SGHVS and CDR2 is FQNEAQ. There are 18 residues in the CDR3. The V gene end was trimmed by 6 bases and the J gene end by 1 base; junction bases not matched to a gene: 9. The CDR3 sequence: CASSRGLAGGWAQETQYF. CDR3 nucleotide sequence: TGTGCCAGCAGTCGGGGACTAGCGGGAGGATGGGCCCAAGAGACCCAGTACTTC.

A single count supports this clonotype. The J gene is TRBJ2-2, the V gene TRBV6-2 or TRBV6-3; D call uncertain. Germline V lookup: CDR1 MNHEY, CDR2 SVGEGT. The CDR3 has 18 residues. The V gene lost 5 bases and the J gene lost 0 bases, with 19 bases spanning the gap. The CDR3 protein is CASSRNPPALTNTGELFF. In nucleotides, the CDR3 is TGTGCCAGCAGTCGAAATCCCCCGGCATTGACGAACACCGGGGAGCTGTTTTTT.